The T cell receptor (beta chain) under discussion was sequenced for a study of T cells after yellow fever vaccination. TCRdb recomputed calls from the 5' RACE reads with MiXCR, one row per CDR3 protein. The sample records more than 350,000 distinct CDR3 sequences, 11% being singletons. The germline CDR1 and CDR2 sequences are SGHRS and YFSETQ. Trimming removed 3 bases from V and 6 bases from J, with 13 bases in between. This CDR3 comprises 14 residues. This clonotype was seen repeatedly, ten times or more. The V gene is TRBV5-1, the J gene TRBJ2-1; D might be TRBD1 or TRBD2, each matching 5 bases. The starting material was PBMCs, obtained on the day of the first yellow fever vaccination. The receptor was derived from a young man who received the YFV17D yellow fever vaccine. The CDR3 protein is CASSSGTSGNEQFF. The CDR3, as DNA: TGCGCCAGCAGCTCCGGGACCAGTGGCAATGAGCAGTTCTTC.